This T cell receptor (beta chain) was captured by sequencing in a study of OX40 agonist ivuxolimab in advanced cancers. From germline, CDR1 is SGDLS and CDR2 YYNGEE. V gave up 5 bases and J gave up 6 bases, with 12 bases separating them. The CDR3 is 12 amino acids. The data were produced by immunoSEQ multiplex PCR, yet TCRdb's version contains in-frame clones alone and is incomplete. This sample yields roughly 26,000 clones, of which roughly 79% are seen a single time; about a quarter belongs to the top ten. The rearrangement links TRBV9 to TRBJ2-7, with D perhaps given as TRBD1 or TRBD2 (5 bases each). The sample here was CD4+ or CD8+ T cells sorted from blood, taken in a trial of the OX40 agonist ivuxolimab. The source is an adult with an advanced solid tumor such as melanoma, head and neck, liver or kidney cancer. The CDR3 protein is CASSSSGSEQYF. CDR3 nucleotide sequence: TGTGCCAGCAGTTCCTCAGGGAGCGAGCAGTACTTC.